Each of the 20 T cell receptor beta chains below was sequenced from the same sample in a study of T cells in Graves' hyperthyroidism and ophthalmopathy. From RNA transcripts, TCR beta CDR3 regions were amplified. The TCR CDR3 was amplified in a first-round RT-PCR using the HTBI primer set. TCRdb re-called the multiplex PCR reads through MiXCR, storing one row per CDR3 protein. This sample carries hundreds of thousands of distinct CDR3 sequences, 14% of them seen once, and the ten largest clones take 10%. Input material: blood. These receptors all come from a woman aged 18-29 years with Graves' hyperthyroidism.

This clonotype appeared many times. The V and J genes are TRBV30 and TRBJ2-1; 7 nucleotides match TRBD2. Trimming took 2 bases from V and 4 from J; bases not matched to a gene: 5. This CDR3 is 14 amino acids long. From germline, CDR1 is GTSNPN and CDR2 SVGIG (reference sequence). This CDR3 is CAWSNWRGYNEQFF. In DNA form, the CDR3 reads TGTGCCTGGAGTAATTGGCGGGGGTACAATGAGCAGTTCTTC.

V and J are TRBV4-2 and TRBJ2-5; TRBD1 matches 8 bases. The CDR3 is made up of 15 amino acids. CDR1 is LGHNA and CDR2 is YNFKEQ in the germline V gene. J lost 4 bases, V lost 1 base, and 5 bases had no gene match. The CDR3 reads CASSQAAGGGETQYF. In DNA, the CDR3 is TGTGCCAGCAGCCAAGCTGCAGGGGGCGGAGAGACCCAGTACTTC.

This clonotype has a count of ten or more. The V gene is TRBV7-9, the J gene TRBJ2-3, with unresolved D. The V and J ends lost 5 bases and 2 bases respectively, with 11 bases between them. The CDR3 length is 14 residues. Germline CDR1 reads SEHNR; CDR2 reads FQNEAQ (reference sequence). The CDR3 coding sequence is TGTGCCAGCAGCCCCGGGCCCTTCACAGATACGCAGTATTTT. It yields the protein CASSPGPFTDTQYF. Complete variable domain (other parts from reference TRBV7-9 and TRBJ2-3): DTGVSQNPRHKITKRGQNVTFRCDPISEHNRLYWYRQTLGQGPEFLTYFQNEAQLEKSRLLSDRFSAERPKGSFSTLEIQRTEQGDSAMYLCASSPGPFTDTQYFGPGTRLTVL.

The genes are TRBV12-5 and TRBJ2-1; TRBD2 agrees at 9 bases. Germline loops: CDR1 LGHNT, CDR2 FRNRAP. V lost 4 bases to trimming and J lost 6 bases; unmatched junction nucleotides: 4. The CDR3 totals 14 residues. The CDR3 spells CASGSGTSSNEQFF. In DNA form, the CDR3 reads TGTGCTAGTGGTTCGGGGACTAGCAGCAATGAGCAGTTCTTC.

V gene TRBV12-5 combines with J gene TRBJ2-3; the D call may be TRBD1 or TRBD2 (5 bases each). Germline CDR1 LGHNT, CDR2 FRNRAP. The CDR3 extends over 15 amino acids. V lost 0 bases, J lost 3 bases, and 10 bases lay in between. The CDR3: CASGLVRGETDTQYF. Here the CDR3 DNA reads TGTGCTAGTGGTTTGGTACGAGGGGAGACAGATACGCAGTATTTT. Supplemented by reference TRBV12-5 and TRBJ2-3, the full variable domain reads DARVTQTPRHKVTEMGQEVTMRCQPILGHNTVFWYRQTMMQGLELLAYFRNRAPLDDSGMPKDRFSAEMPDATLATLKIQPSEPRDSAVYFCASGLVRGETDTQYFGPGTRLTVL.

This clonotype was seen a few times. This chain joins TRBV30 and TRBJ1-6; TRBD1 might be the D (6 bases). With 1 base removed from V and 7 bases from J, the gap between germline ends came to 20 bases. There are 17 residues in the CDR3. Germline CDR1 is GTSNPN and CDR2 is SVGIG (reference sequence). CDR3 residues: CAWSGARDTKSNSPLHF. In DNA form, the CDR3 reads TGTGCCTGGAGTGGAGCCCGGGACACTAAATCCAATTCACCCCTCCACTTT. Using reference TRBV30 and TRBJ1-6 for the parts outside the CDR3, the full variable domain is SQTIHQWPATLVQPVGSPLSLECTVEGTSNPNLYWYRQAAGRGLQLLFYSVGIGQISSEVPQNLSASRPQDRQFILSSKKLLLSDSGFYLCAWSGARDTKSNSPLHFGNGTRLTVT.

The genes are TRBV29-1 and TRBJ1-5, with D perhaps TRBD1 (5 bases). In germline, CDR1 is SQVTM, CDR2 ANQGSEA. There are 14 residues in the CDR3. Trimming stripped 1 base from V and 3 bases from J, with 10 bases between. DNA for the CDR3: TGCAGCGTTGAAGGAACAGGTCCCAATCAGCCCCAGCATTTT. Translating it yields CSVEGTGPNQPQHF.

This chain links TRBV19 with TRBJ2-1; D perhaps matches TRBD1 (5 bases). With 6 bases removed from V and 2 bases from J, the gap between germline ends came to 8 bases. The length of the CDR3 is 13 residues. Germline V CDR1 and CDR2: LNHDA, SQIVND (reference sequence). The CDR3 here is CASRGETYNEQFF. In DNA form, the CDR3 reads TGTGCCAGTAGAGGGGAAACCTACAATGAGCAGTTCTTC.

This chain links TRBV28 with TRBJ2-7; a possible D gene is TRBD2 (5 bases). V was trimmed by 11 bases and J by 0 bases, leaving 17 bases between them. Germline assignment: CDR1 MDHEN and CDR2 SYDVKM. CDR3 length: 14 residues. The CDR3 loop is CAVPWEQNSYEQYF. DNA of the CDR3: TGTGCCGTCCCATGGGAGCAAAACTCCTACGAGCAGTACTTC. Full variable domain (missing parts from reference TRBV28 and TRBJ2-7): DVKVTQSSRYLVKRTGEKVFLECVQDMDHENMFWYRQDPGLGLRLIYFSYDVKMKEKGDIPEGYSVSREKKERFSLILESASTNQTSMYLCAVPWEQNSYEQYFGPGTRLTVT.

The gene calls are TRBV30 and TRBJ1-5; D may be TRBD1 (5 bases). CDR3 length: 15 residues. Trimming took off 2 bases at V and 1 base at J, with 12 bases between the two ends. Germline values: CDR1 GTSNPN, CDR2 SVGIG (reference sequence). For the CDR3, the DNA is TGTGCCTGGAGTTCGGACAAGGTCAGCAATCAGCCCCAGCATTTT. It encodes CAWSSDKVSNQPQHF.

The V gene is TRBV12-3 or TRBV12-4, the J gene TRBJ2-2; D possibly matches TRBD1 or TRBD2 (5 bases each). The CDR3 extends over 16 amino acids. Trimming removed 5 bases at V and 5 bases at J, with 18 bases between. The CDR3 DNA follows: TGTGCCAGCAGTGAGTGGAGGCAGGGTGGAACCGGGGAGCTGTTTTTT. Translation gives CASSEWRQGGTGELFF.

This chain joins TRBV5-1 and TRBJ1-2; possible D gene TRBD1, 5 bases. There are 15 residues in the CDR3. Germline V gene sequence: CDR1 SGHRS, CDR2 YFSETQ. V was shortened by 3 bases and J by 5 bases, with 17 bases between the two germline ends. CDR3 residues: CASSSGRTDYYGYTF. CDR3 DNA sequence: TGCGCCAGCAGCTCGGGACGGACGGATTATTATGGCTACACCTTC.

This clonotype occurred many times. The V gene is TRBV27, the J gene TRBJ2-3; TRBD2 matches 7 bases. This CDR3 has 14 residues. Unmatched junction bases numbered 4, after V lost 2 bases and J lost 5 bases. Germline loops: CDR1 MNHEY, CDR2 SMNVEV (reference sequence). CDR3: CASSLGGRGDTQYF. In nucleotides, the CDR3 is TGTGCCAGCAGTTTAGGTGGGAGGGGAGATACGCAGTATTTT.

The chain combines TRBV10-3 with TRBJ2-7; no reliable D call. The CDR3 is 14 residues long. The germline V and J ends were trimmed by 0 bases and 2 bases, with 8 bases remaining between them. The germline gives CDR1 ENHRY, CDR2 SYGVKD. DNA of the CDR3: TGTGCCATCAGTGAGTCTCCCGCCCCCTACGAGCAGTACTTC. Translated: CAISESPAPYEQYF.

There are many counts of this clonotype. The V call is TRBV18, the J call TRBJ2-2; D remains ambiguous. V shed 2 bases and J shed 6 bases, with 10 bases lying between them. This CDR3 spans 14 amino acids. From germline, CDR1 is KGHSH and CDR2 LQKENI. The CDR3: CASSPIGVPGELFF. CDR3 nucleotide sequence: TGTGCCAGCTCACCAATCGGCGTCCCCGGGGAGCTGTTTTTT.

The table lists this clonotype with many counts. This chain uses TRBV7-9 with TRBJ2-3, with D unresolved. The assigned J gene may be wrong: the sequence end matches TRBJ1-5 better. The CDR3 is 16 residues long. The germline CDR1 and CDR2 sequences are SEHNR and FQNEAQ (reference sequence). The chain's CDR3 is CASSPRRYGSTDTQHF. The CDR3 nucleotides are TGTGCCAGCAGCCCTCGTCGGTATGGGAGCACAGATACGCAGCATTTT.

This sequence joins TRBV18 and TRBJ2-5; D is tentatively TRBD1 or TRBD2 (5 bases each). The CDR3 is 14 residues long. With 6 bases removed from V and 7 bases from J, the gap between germline ends came to 18 bases. Germline V CDR1 and CDR2: KGHSH, LQKENI. CDR3 loop: CASSPGTAYGTQYF. In DNA, the CDR3 is TGTGCCAGCTCGCCCGGGACGGCCTACGGGACCCAGTACTTC.

The rearrangement uses TRBV11-3 and TRBJ2-5; 9 nucleotides agree with TRBD1. The CDR3 covers 15 residues. The V gene's germline CDR1 is SGHNT and CDR2 YENEEA. Trimming at V came to 5 bases and at J to 5 bases, leaving 9 bases not matched to a gene. The CDR3 protein is CASSLKQGAKETQYF. In DNA, the CDR3 is TGTGCCAGCAGCCTGAAACAGGGGGCTAAGGAGACCCAGTACTTC.

This clonotype was seen ten or more times. The chain uses TRBV6-5 and TRBJ1-2; 11 positions agree with TRBD1. Germline CDR1 is MNHEY and CDR2 is SVGAGI. V gave up 0 bases and J gave up 4 bases; unmatched junction bases: 7. The CDR3 covers 17 residues. The chain's CDR3 is CASSYSAGQGASYGYTF. DNA for the CDR3: TGTGCCAGCAGTTACTCGGCAGGACAGGGGGCGAGCTATGGCTACACCTTC.

This clonotype was recorded many times. The chain has TRBV6-6 and TRBJ2-7; the D is unclear. The CDR3 totals 15 residues. The germline CDR1 and CDR2 sequences are MNHNY and SVGAGI (reference sequence). V lost 0 bases, J lost 2 bases, and 11 bases lay in between. As DNA, the CDR3 is TGTGCCAGCAGTTACTCAAGCAGGCAGACCTACGAGCAGTACTTC. Amino acid sequence: CASSYSSRQTYEQYF.